This TCR beta chain was captured by sequencing in a study of metastatic and nonmetastatic thyroid tumors. Study at large: A comparison of repertoires was made across blood and tumor or nodule tissue from malignant and benign thyroid patients.

The CDR3 spans 20 amino acids, including both terminal residues. In the study's own analysis: Building a distant-metastasis classifier for papillary thyroid cancer drew on CDR3 differences across clinicopathological groups. TCRdb reprocessed the PCR reads using MiXCR. Here the V and J calls rest on TCRdb's processing, not on the authors' analysis. The sample records under 45,000 clones, more than 25% being singletons. Each patient came to thyroid surgery without any prior treatment (of any kind). This clone was picked up a small number of times. The DNA is omitted, as the CDR3 cannot be located on it reliably, and the CDR3 follows TCRdb's listing.

The genes are TRBV7-5 and TRBJ1-5; TRBD1 reflects the table's D call only, with no check against the DNA. TRBV7-5 is termed a pseudogene. Specimen: blood. This receptor was identified in a male donor with papillary thyroid cancer or a benign thyroid nodule (not recorded which). Some clones in this sample may be carry-over from other donors' samples. The CDR3 protein is CISVPAGRRGLVGSNQPQHF.